The rows below give T cell receptor beta chains drawn from one sample of a study of persistence of HIV-infected CD4 T cells. Assay: immunoSEQ multiplex PCR; the TCRdb copy retains only in-frame clones and omits some. The profile shows 30,000 to 45,000 clones, 75% to 90% of them singletons. Antigens for these TCRs are unknown. The sequencing used CD4+ T cells sorted from PBMCs after roughly 18-hour stimulation, collected from a patient who received antiretroviral therapy. The receptors were gathered from an adult man with HIV who was CMV-seropositive. CDR3s include the opening cysteine and the closing phenylalanine or tryptophan. The order of the fields is clone size, J gene, V gene, D gene, CDR3 DNA, CDR3 protein. A D gene is named only where the DNA matches it firmly. Some rows mark clone size as missing; the rest say once, few, many or name a class of expanded clone.

clone_size: .
j_call: TRBJ1-2
v_call: TRBV6-1
d_call: .
cdr3_nt: TGTGCCAGCAGTTCCCCCGACCGAGGGATTTCGGGCTACACCTTC
cdr3_aa: CASSSPDRGISGYTF

clone_size: .
j_call: TRBJ2-2
v_call: TRBV5-1
d_call: TRBD2
cdr3_nt: TGCGCCAGCAGCAAAACACTAGCGGGGGACGACACCGGGGAGCTGTTTTTT
cdr3_aa: CASSKTLAGDDTGELFF

clone_size: .
j_call: TRBJ2-1
v_call: TRBV3-1/TRBV3-2
d_call: TRBD1
cdr3_nt: TGTGCCAGCAGCCGAGACAGGGACTCCTACAATGAGCAGTTCTTC
cdr3_aa: CASSRDRDSYNEQFF

clone_size: .
j_call: TRBJ1-1
v_call: TRBV29-1
d_call: TRBD1
cdr3_nt: TGCAGCGTTGAAGATAGGTCAGGGGGCGGTAGGGCTTTCTTT
cdr3_aa: CSVEDRSGGGRAFF

clone_size: .
j_call: TRBJ1-2
v_call: TRBV5-8
d_call: .
cdr3_nt: TGTGCCAGCAATGAAGCGAACTATGGCTACACCTTC
cdr3_aa: CASNEANYGYTF

clone_size: .
j_call: TRBJ2-1
v_call: TRBV21-1
d_call: .
cdr3_nt: TGTGCCAGCAGCCTACAGCGGGGGAGTGCGAATGAGCAGTTCTTC
cdr3_aa: CASSLQRGSANEQFF

clone_size: .
j_call: TRBJ2-7
v_call: TRBV19
d_call: .
cdr3_nt: TGTGCCAGTAACGGGATCTCCTACGAGCAGTACTTC
cdr3_aa: CASNGISYEQYF

clone_size: once
j_call: TRBJ2-7
v_call: TRBV14
d_call: TRBD1
cdr3_nt: TGTGCCAGCAGCCTGGGACAGGGGGGGTCCTACGAGCAGTACTTC
cdr3_aa: CASSLGQGGSYEQYF

clone_size: .
j_call: TRBJ2-2
v_call: TRBV29-1
d_call: .
cdr3_nt: TGCAGCGCCAAGGGGAGGACCGGAGCACCGGGGGAGCTGTTTTTT
cdr3_aa: CSAKGRTGAPGELFF

clone_size: .
j_call: TRBJ1-5
v_call: TRBV19
d_call: TRBD1
cdr3_nt: TGTGCCACTTCTCGTCAGATAAAGGGGGACAGGGGTTCCTATAGCAATCAGCCCCAGCATTTT
cdr3_aa: CATSRQIKGDRGSYSNQPQHF

clone_size: .
j_call: TRBJ1-1
v_call: TRBV29-1
d_call: .
cdr3_nt: TGCAGCGCTCCCGGGACACCGAACACTGAAGCTTTCTTT
cdr3_aa: CSAPGTPNTEAFF

clone_size: .
j_call: TRBJ1-1
v_call: TRBV7-9
d_call: .
cdr3_nt: TGTGCCAGCAGCTTAGCTGGGACGAACACTGAAGCTTTCTTT
cdr3_aa: CASSLAGTNTEAFF

clone_size: .
j_call: TRBJ2-7
v_call: TRBV12-3/TRBV12-4
d_call: .
cdr3_nt: TGTGCCAGCAGTTTAGCTCGCGGGAACGAGCAGTACTTC
cdr3_aa: CASSLARGNEQYF

clone_size: .
j_call: TRBJ1-1
v_call: TRBV19
d_call: .
cdr3_nt: TGTGCCAGTAGTATGGGGAAGACTGAAGCTTTCTTT
cdr3_aa: CASSMGKTEAFF

clone_size: few
j_call: TRBJ2-2
v_call: TRBV18
d_call: .
cdr3_nt: TGTGCCAGCTCACCAGCGGCCTCGGCCACCGGGGAGCTGTTTTTT
cdr3_aa: CASSPAASATGELFF

clone_size: few
j_call: TRBJ1-1
v_call: TRBV27
d_call: TRBD1
cdr3_nt: TGTGCCAGCAGGCGACGGACAGGGAACACTGAAGCTTTCTTT
cdr3_aa: CASRRRTGNTEAFF

clone_size: once
j_call: TRBJ1-4
v_call: TRBV19
d_call: TRBD1
cdr3_nt: TGTGCCAGTAACCCAGGACAGGAAAGAAATGAAAAACTGTTTTTT
cdr3_aa: CASNPGQERNEKLFF

clone_size: .
j_call: TRBJ1-1
v_call: TRBV6-5
d_call: TRBD1
cdr3_nt: TGTGCCAGCACCCCATCTACAGGGGTGAACACTGAAGCTTTCTTT
cdr3_aa: CASTPSTGVNTEAFF

clone_size: .
j_call: TRBJ2-2
v_call: TRBV12-5
d_call: .
cdr3_nt: TGTGCTAGTGGACAGGGAATCGGGGAGCTGTTTTTT
cdr3_aa: CASGQGIGELFF

clone_size: .
j_call: TRBJ1-2
v_call: TRBV6-5
d_call: .
cdr3_nt: TGTGCCAGCAGTTACGCTCAGGGAGGCTACACCTTC
cdr3_aa: CASSYAQGGYTF

clone_size: .
j_call: TRBJ1-4
v_call: TRBV18
d_call: .
cdr3_nt: TGTGCCAGCTCACCTGGGCAGAATGAAAAACTGTTTTTT
cdr3_aa: CASSPGQNEKLFF

clone_size: few
j_call: TRBJ1-1
v_call: TRBV27
d_call: TRBD1
cdr3_nt: TGTGCCAGCAACCCCTATGGGACAGGGATGAACACTGAAGCTTTCTTT
cdr3_aa: CASNPYGTGMNTEAFF

clone_size: once
j_call: TRBJ2-7
v_call: TRBV5-1
d_call: TRBD1
cdr3_nt: TGCGCCAGCAGCTTGGGGCAGGGGGACGCTTCCGAGCAGTACTTC
cdr3_aa: CASSLGQGDASEQYF

clone_size: .
j_call: TRBJ1-4
v_call: TRBV4-2
d_call: .
cdr3_nt: TGTGCCAGCAGCCTCCGGGAGGGGATGAATGAAAAACTGTTTTTT
cdr3_aa: CASSLREGMNEKLFF

clone_size: .
j_call: TRBJ2-3
v_call: TRBV2
d_call: TRBD1
cdr3_nt: TGTGCCAGCAGCACCACAGGGGTTTCCACAGATACGCAGTATTTT
cdr3_aa: CASSTTGVSTDTQYF

clone_size: once
j_call: TRBJ2-1
v_call: TRBV6-4
d_call: TRBD2
cdr3_nt: TGTGCCAGCAGCCCAATAGCGGGGGGGCTGAGTAATGAGCAGTTCTTC
cdr3_aa: CASSPIAGGLSNEQFF

clone_size: .
j_call: TRBJ1-6
v_call: TRBV19
d_call: .
cdr3_nt: TGTGCCAGTAGTAACTACGACAGAGGGTCACCCCTCCACTTT
cdr3_aa: CASSNYDRGSPLHF

clone_size: .
j_call: TRBJ1-1
v_call: TRBV7-2
d_call: .
cdr3_nt: TGTGCCAGCAGCTACATGGGCTCAGGAGGGACTGAAGCTTTCTTT
cdr3_aa: CASSYMGSGGTEAFF